One sample yielded the 27 T cell receptor beta chains listed below, sequenced in a study of blood T cell repertoires in COVID-19. Sequencing used immunoSEQ multiplex PCR; TCRdb keeps in-frame clones, though not all of them. The table includes about 220,000 clones, approximately 90% detected once. The sample comprised PBMCs or T cells enriched from blood (not recorded which). The receptor set was obtained from a middle-aged woman with acute COVID-19.

This clone appeared a few times. V usage is TRBV19 and J usage is TRBJ1-2; possible D gene TRBD1, 5 bases. Germline V lookup: CDR1 LNHDA, CDR2 SQIVND (reference sequence). This CDR3 spans 11 amino acids. V was shortened by 5 bases and J by 5 bases, with 6 bases between the two germline ends. CDR3 in amino acids: CASSPGYGYTF. The CDR3 nucleotides read TGTGCCAGTAGTCCAGGGTATGGCTACACCTTC. The full variable domain, in which reference TRBV19 and TRBJ1-2 provide the parts outside the CDR3, is DGGITQSPKYLFRKEGQNVTLSCEQNLNHDAMYWYRQDPGQGLRLIYYSQIVNDFQKGDIAEGYSVSREKKESFPLTVTSAQKNPTAFYLCASSPGYGYTFGSGTRLTVV.

This clone occurred once. This chain uses TRBV19 with TRBJ1-1; TRBD1 agrees at 10 bases. The length of the CDR3 is 15 residues. Germline assignment: CDR1 LNHDA and CDR2 SQIVND (reference sequence). V was pared by 7 bases and J by 3 bases, with 8 bases of the junction left unmatched. CDR3 sequence: CASMRGTGDDTEAFF. The CDR3 DNA is TGTGCCAGTATGAGAGGGACAGGGGACGACACTGAAGCTTTCTTT.

V usage is TRBV12-5 and J usage is TRBJ1-1; D is unclear. V dropped 7 bases and J dropped 3 bases, with 15 bases sitting between them. The CDR3 contains 14 residues. Per germline, CDR1 LGHNT and CDR2 FRNRAP. The CDR3 spells CASVAGLTYTEAFF. As DNA, the CDR3 is TGTGCTAGTGTCGCGGGCCTAACGTACACTGAAGCTTTCTTT.

The J gene is TRBJ1-5, the V gene TRBV7-8; D ambiguous. The germline V gene encodes CDR1 SGHVS and CDR2 FQNEAQ. V lost 1 base, J lost 3 bases, and 10 bases lay in between. The CDR3 loop spans 15 amino acids. CDR3 sequence: CASSLGRALNQPQHF. The CDR3, as DNA: TGTGCCAGCAGCTTAGGGAGGGCCCTCAATCAGCCCCAGCATTTT. The whole variable domain, filled in from reference TRBV7-8 and TRBJ1-5, reads GAGVSQSPRYKVAKRGQDVALRCDPISGHVSLFWYQQALGQGPEFLTYFQNEAQLDKSGLPSDRFFAERPEGSVSTLKIQRTQQEDSAVYLCASSLGRALNQPQHFGDGTRLSIL.

The rearrangement links TRBV4-1 to TRBJ1-1; D perhaps matches TRBD1 (5 bases). There are 16 residues in the CDR3. Germline V lookup: CDR1 MGHRA, CDR2 YSYEKL. Trimming stripped 2 bases from V and 5 bases from J, with 18 bases between. DNA of the CDR3: TGCGCCAGCAGCCAAACATTTGGGAGCGGGGGGACTGAAGCTTTCTTT. Translated, it gives CASSQTFGSGGTEAFF.

The chain combines TRBV5-1 with TRBJ1-4; D gene unclear. Germline CDR1 SGHRS, CDR2 YFSETQ. The germline V and J ends were trimmed by 4 bases and 2 bases, with 15 bases remaining between them. CDR3 length: 16 amino acids. The DNA for the CDR3 is TGCGCCAGCAGCCTGCTTGCGGCAGCTACTAATGAAAAACTGTTTTTT. Protein product: CASSLLAAATNEKLFF.

The genes are TRBV6-5 and TRBJ1-2; D unclear. CDR1 is MNHEY, CDR2 SVGAGI, per germline. The CDR3 totals 13 residues. The V end lost 6 bases, the J end lost 4 bases, and 12 bases lay between the germline ends. DNA of the CDR3: TGTGCCAGCAGCGACCCGACTAGCTATGGCTACACCTTC. Its translation: CASSDPTSYGYTF.

The V gene is TRBV28, the J gene TRBJ1-6; 8 bases are shared with TRBD1. CDR3 length: 13 amino acids. Germline CDR1 reads MDHEN; CDR2 reads SYDVKM. Germline trimming cut 9 bases from V and 9 bases from J; bases unmatched to any gene: 7. CDR3 coding DNA: TGTGCCAGTAGACAGGGGTGGGTTTCACCCCTCCACTTT. Its translation is CASRQGWVSPLHF. The full variable domain, its missing parts supplied by reference TRBV28 and TRBJ1-6, is DVKVTQSSRYLVKRTGEKVFLECVQDMDHENMFWYRQDPGLGLRLIYFSYDVKMKEKGDIPEGYSVSREKKERFSLILESASTNQTSMYLCASRQGWVSPLHFGNGTRLTVT.

The rearrangement links TRBV10-1 to TRBJ2-2; perhaps TRBD1 as D (5 bases). V lost 3 bases to trimming and J lost 5 bases, with 16 bases between them. The CDR3 covers 16 residues. Germline-derived CDR1 and CDR2 are WNHNN and SYGVQD (reference sequence). DNA of the CDR3: TGCGCCAGCAGTGATCCCCGTGGGGCCCAAACCGGGGAGCTGTTTTTT. Encoded protein: CASSDPRGAQTGELFF.

The gene calls are TRBV13 and TRBJ2-2; D remains unclear. The CDR3 contains 12 residues. Germline CDR1 and CDR2: PRHDT and FYEKMQ (reference sequence). V was cut by 5 bases and J by 2 bases, with 3 bases left in between. The CDR3 protein is CASSPNTGELFF. The CDR3 DNA reads TGTGCCAGCAGCCCTAACACCGGGGAGCTGTTTTTT.

This sequence joins TRBV12-3 or TRBV12-4 and TRBJ1-5; tentatively, D is TRBD1 (6 bases). This CDR3 spans 13 amino acids. V shed 7 bases and J shed 4 bases, with 11 bases lying between them. CDR3 residues: CASTATGNQPQHF. The CDR3 DNA follows: TGTGCCAGCACCGCCACAGGGAATCAGCCCCAGCATTTT.

The V call is TRBV5-1, the J call TRBJ2-3; TRBD2 aligns across 7 bases. Germline V gene lookup returns CDR1 SGHRS and CDR2 YFSETQ. The CDR3 sequence is 16 residues long. The V and J ends lost 2 bases and 0 bases, in that order; junction bases with no gene match: 6. The CDR3 spells CASSFNSGHSTDTQYF. The CDR3 DNA sequence: TGCGCCAGCAGCTTTAATAGCGGGCATAGCACAGATACGCAGTATTTT.

The chain couples TRBV11-2 to TRBJ1-5; a weak D match, TRBD1 (5 bases). CDR1 SGHAT and CDR2 FQNNGV come from the germline V gene. V was pared by 0 bases and J by 9 bases, with 9 bases between. The CDR3 runs 13 residues. Here the CDR3 reads CASSLEGPSPQHF. The CDR3 DNA follows: TGTGCCAGCAGCTTAGAGGGGCCCTCGCCCCAGCATTTT.

The chain joins TRBV23-1 to TRBJ2-1, with 9 bases that match TRBD2. TRBV23-1 is annotated as an ORF whose role is uncertain. The CDR3 contains 18 residues. Trimming cost V 0 bases and J 9 bases; bases outside gene matches: 15. CDR3 protein: CASSQSPSGGYLVFEQFF. Written as DNA, the CDR3 is TGCGCCAGCAGTCAATCTCCCAGCGGGGGGTATTTAGTCTTTGAGCAGTTCTTC.

This clone was observed once. The rearrangement links TRBV2 to TRBJ2-3; 12 bases agree with TRBD1. CDR1 and CDR2 (germline): SNHLY, FYNNEI. The CDR3 extends over 15 amino acids. V was pared by 5 bases and J by 4 bases, with 4 bases of the junction left unmatched. CDR3 amino acids: CASSRGTGGADTQYF. The CDR3 nucleotides are TGTGCCAGCAGTCGGGGGACAGGGGGCGCAGATACGCAGTATTTT.

This chain connects TRBV13 to TRBJ2-1, with D possibly matching TRBD1 (6 bases). Trimming left V 2 bases short and J 3 bases short, with 8 bases between. This CDR3 region has 14 residues. Germline-derived CDR1 and CDR2 are PRHDT and FYEKMQ (reference sequence). CDR3 nucleotides: TGTGCCAGCAGCTTAACAGGGATCTACAATGAGCAGTTCTTC. Translation: CASSLTGIYNEQFF.

This clone came up once. The chain combines TRBV3-1 (or the pseudogene TRBV3-2) with TRBJ2-5; 11 bases are shared with TRBD2. Germline lookup yields CDR1 LGHDT and CDR2 YNNKEL (reference sequence). This CDR3 has 15 amino acids. Trimming removed 4 bases from V and 4 bases from J; junction bases left unmatched: 5. CDR3 amino acids: CASSLSGGAGETQYF. As DNA, the CDR3 is TGTGCCAGCAGCCTTAGCGGGGGGGCCGGAGAGACCCAGTACTTC.

CDR3 sequence reads: CASSLADRRVGNEQFF. The CDR3 DNA reads as TGTGCCAGCAGCTTAGCGGACAGGAGGGTGGGCAATGAGCAGTTCTTC. The V call is TRBV7-9, the J call TRBJ2-1, with D possibly matching TRBD1 (7 bases). The V gene lost 0 bases and the J gene lost 6 bases, with 15 bases spanning the gap. In germline, CDR1 is SEHNR, CDR2 FQNEAQ (reference sequence). The CDR3 totals 16 residues.

The chain has TRBV2 and TRBJ2-1; TRBD1 agrees at 12 bases. The V gene end was trimmed by 6 bases and the J gene end by 8 bases; junction bases not matched to a gene: 5. CDR3 length: 14 residues. Germline V gene lookup returns CDR1 SNHLY and CDR2 FYNNEI. The CDR3 spells CASSPGQGAYEQFF. The CDR3 region has the DNA TGTGCCAGCAGCCCGGGACAGGGGGCGTATGAGCAGTTCTTC.

The V and J genes are TRBV13 and TRBJ1-2; D remains ambiguous. The CDR3 runs 12 residues. In germline, CDR1 is PRHDT, CDR2 FYEKMQ (reference sequence). V shed 1 base and J shed 8 bases, with 8 bases lying between them. CDR3 region: CASSLDTRGYTF. Here the CDR3 DNA reads TGTGCCAGCAGCTTAGATACCAGGGGCTACACCTTC.

The chain combines TRBV10-3 with TRBJ1-5, with 7 bases aligning to TRBD1. Losses at the gene ends were 7 bases for V and 6 bases for J; bases not matched to a gene: 6. The CDR3 extends over 13 amino acids. Germline V gene data show CDR1 as ENHRY and CDR2 as SYGVKD. As DNA, the CDR3 is TGTGCCATCACGCCGGGACAGTCTCAGCCCCAGCATTTT. This translates into CAITPGQSQPQHF.

The rearrangement links TRBV9 to TRBJ1-2, with D possibly matching TRBD1 (6 bases). This CDR3 spans 15 amino acids. V lost 0 bases and J lost 6, with 15 bases in between. CDR1 and CDR2 (germline): SGDLS, YYNGEE. The CDR3 coding sequence is TGTGCCAGCAGCGTAGCAAAGGGGGGAGGGGATGGCTACACCTTC. Translation gives CASSVAKGGGDGYTF.

This clone was detected once. This chain uses TRBV6-5 with TRBJ2-3, with 7 nucleotides matching TRBD2. The trim removed 5 bases at V and 3 bases at J, leaving 8 bases unmatched. Germline-derived CDR1 and CDR2 are MNHEY and SVGAGI. The CDR3 spans 15 residues. In DNA form, the CDR3 reads TGTGCCAGCAGTCGGACTAGGGTGGGGACAGATACGCAGTATTTT. Its protein product is CASSRTRVGTDTQYF.

This chain connects TRBV11-2 to TRBJ1-2; 8 bases are a match to TRBD1. With 1 base clipped from V and 2 bases from J, the junction kept 3 bases outside the gene matches. Germline CDR1 SGHAT, CDR2 FQNNGV. The length of the CDR3 is 15 residues. CDR3 in amino acids: CASSLATGGNYGYTF. DNA for the CDR3: TGTGCCAGCAGCTTAGCAACAGGGGGGAACTATGGCTACACCTTC.

The rearrangement uses TRBV4-1 and TRBJ1-2; D unresolved. Looked up from germline, CDR1 is MGHRA and CDR2 is YSYEKL. Trimming cost V 3 bases and J 0 bases, with 5 bases left between them. The CDR3 loop spans 13 amino acids. This chain's CDR3 is CASSHGANYGYTF. The DNA for the CDR3 is TGCGCCAGCAGCCACGGGGCTAACTATGGCTACACCTTC.

The chain employs TRBV5-6 and TRBJ1-5; the match to TRBD1 covers 9 bases. From germline, CDR1 is SGHDT and CDR2 YYEEEE. This CDR3 is built from 17 residues. J was trimmed by 5 bases and V by 2 bases; bases with no gene match: 11. The DNA for the CDR3 is TGTGCCAGCAGCTTTTTTTCATCCGGGACAGGGTATCAGCCCCAGCATTTT. This sequence encodes CASSFFSSGTGYQPQHF.

CDR3 DNA: TGTGCCAGCAGTCCCTTCCGGGACAGGGATTTAGTTGGCTACACCTTC. This gives the protein CASSPFRDRDLVGYTF. V gene TRBV27 combines with J gene TRBJ1-2, with TRBD1 matching over 9 bases. There are 16 residues in the CDR3. Per germline, CDR1 MNHEY and CDR2 SMNVEV (reference sequence). The V gene end was trimmed by 5 bases and the J gene end by 7 bases; junction bases not matched to a gene: 14.